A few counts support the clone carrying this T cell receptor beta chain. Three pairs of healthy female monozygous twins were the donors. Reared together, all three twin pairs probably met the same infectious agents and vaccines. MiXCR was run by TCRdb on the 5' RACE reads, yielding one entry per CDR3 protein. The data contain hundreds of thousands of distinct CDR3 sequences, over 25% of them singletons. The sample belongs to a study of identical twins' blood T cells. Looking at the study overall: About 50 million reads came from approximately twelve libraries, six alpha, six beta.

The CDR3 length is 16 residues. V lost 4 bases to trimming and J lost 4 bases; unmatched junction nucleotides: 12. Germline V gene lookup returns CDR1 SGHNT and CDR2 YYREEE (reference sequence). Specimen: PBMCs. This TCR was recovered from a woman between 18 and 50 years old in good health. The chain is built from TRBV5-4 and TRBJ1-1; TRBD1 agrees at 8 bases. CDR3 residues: CASSPRDRGSTTEAFF. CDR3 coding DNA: TGTGCCAGCAGCCCAAGAGACAGGGGATCGACCACTGAAGCTTTCTTT.